The entry that follows covers one TCR beta chain sequence. Blood sampling took place at baseline, cycle 4 day 1, and cycle 7 day 1. This CDR3 is built from 15 residues. From germline, CDR1 is SGHAT and CDR2 FQDESV (reference sequence). V dropped 4 bases and J dropped 4 bases, with 13 bases sitting between them. The protocol was immunoSEQ multiplex PCR, while the TCRdb copy is restricted to in-frame clones and leaves out a portion. The sample includes about 100,000 clones, 90% of them seen just once. The source of the sample is a study of OX40 agonist ivuxolimab in advanced cancers. This receptor was identified in an adult with an advanced solid tumor such as melanoma, head and neck, liver or kidney cancer. The chain uses TRBV11-1 and TRBJ2-2; no clear D gene. Material: CD4+ or CD8+ T cells sorted from blood, obtained in a trial of the OX40 agonist ivuxolimab. The CDR3 reads CASSSLAAVTGELFF. The CDR3 coding sequence is TGTGCCAGCAGCTCTCTGGCTGCGGTCACCGGGGAGCTGTTTTTT.